Below, 8 T cell receptor beta chains from the same sample are listed, as sequenced in a study of siplizumab effects on memory and regulatory T cells. TCRdb keeps only in-frame clones here, not all; method: immunoSEQ multiplex PCR. The sample contains some 62,000 clones, around 80% of which appear only once. The sample comprised memory CD4+ T cells sorted from blood. The receptors here all came from a human donor in good health.

The chain uses TRBV2 and TRBJ2-3; D is unresolved. The length of the CDR3 is 12 residues. V lost 6 bases and J lost 4, with 8 bases in between. Germline V lookup: CDR1 SNHLY, CDR2 FYNNEI. CDR3 bases: TGTGCCAGCAGCGCCACATCAGATACGCAGTATTTT. Its translation: CASSATSDTQYF.

This rearrangement joins TRBV9 to TRBJ2-1; no reliable D call. The CDR3 covers 16 residues. V was pared by 0 bases and J by 4 bases, with 14 bases between. Germline assignment: CDR1 SGDLS and CDR2 YYNGEE. In DNA, the CDR3 is TGTGCCAGCAGCGTAGGTCAATCCTCGGGTTACAATGAGCAGTTCTTC. It encodes CASSVGQSSGYNEQFF.

The V gene is TRBV5-1, the J gene TRBJ2-3, with a weak D call TRBD2 (5 bases). Trimming stripped 0 bases from V and 2 bases from J, with 16 bases between. The V gene's germline CDR1 is SGHRS and CDR2 YFSETQ. This CDR3 comprises 17 residues. The CDR3 nucleotides are TGCGCCAGCAGCTTGGCTGGGCTCCGGGGAGCCACAGATACGCAGTATTTT. This translates into CASSLAGLRGATDTQYF.

The chain couples TRBV7-2 to TRBJ2-5; D unclear. The V gene's germline CDR1 is SGHTA and CDR2 FQGNSA. CDR3 length: 14 amino acids. Trimming took off 4 bases at V and 5 bases at J, with 14 bases between the two ends. CDR3 bases: TGTGCCAGCAGCTGGTGGCAGGCGCAGGAGACCCAGTACTTC. The encoded protein is CASSWWQAQETQYF. The variable domain in full, with the rest retrieved from reference TRBV7-2 and TRBJ2-5, is GAGVSQSPSNKVTEKGKDVELRCDPISGHTALYWYRQSLGQGLEFLIYFQGNSAPDKSGLPSDRFSAERTGGSVSTLTIQRTQQEDSAVYLCASSWWQAQETQYFGPGTRLLVL.

The chain combines TRBV10-1 with TRBJ2-2; D assignment may be TRBD1 or TRBD2 (5 bases each). The ends were cut back, 9 bases at V and 8 bases at J, with 19 bases in the middle. The CDR3 is 14 residues long. Germline CDR1 is WNHNN and CDR2 is SYGVQD (reference sequence). CDR3 residues: CASPGAFWWGELFF. Written as DNA, the CDR3 is TGCGCCAGTCCCGGGGCTTTCTGGTGGGGGGAGCTGTTTTTT.

This clone was found a few times. This rearrangement joins TRBV5-6 to TRBJ2-5; TRBD2 matches 16 bases. V lost 4 bases and J lost 2; bases outside the gene matches: 2. Germline CDR1 SGHDT, CDR2 YYEEEE. The CDR3 has 16 amino acids. The chain's CDR3 is CASSPGLAGGQETQYF. CDR3 in DNA: TGTGCCAGCAGCCCGGGACTAGCGGGGGGGCAAGAGACCCAGTACTTC.

The chain links TRBV7-2 to TRBJ2-7, with unresolved D. CDR3 length: 14 amino acids. The ends were cut back, 0 bases at V and 2 bases at J, with 8 bases in the middle. Germline V gene sequence: CDR1 SGHTA, CDR2 FQGNSA. The CDR3 region has the DNA TGTGCCAGCAGCTTAGCCATGGGGACCTACGAGCAGTACTTC. It encodes CASSLAMGTYEQYF.

This clone was recorded a few times. The chain uses TRBV7-3 and TRBJ2-1; maybe TRBD2 (5 bases). In germline, CDR1 is SGHTA, CDR2 FQGTGA. Trimming removed 5 bases from V and 6 bases from J, with 17 bases in between. The CDR3 has 15 amino acids. CDR3 sequence: CASSPEASGSNEQFF. The CDR3 DNA reads TGTGCCAGCAGCCCGGAGGCGTCGGGGTCCAATGAGCAGTTCTTC.